The 25 T cell receptor beta chains below come from one sample, sequenced in a study of T-cell memory formation after mild COVID-19. MiXCR was run by TCRdb on the 5' RACE reads, yielding one entry per CDR3 protein. Here the sample spans over 130,000 distinct CDR3 sequences, more than 13% being singletons. Sequenced: PBMCs or a T cell subset sorted from them (not recorded which). These receptors came from an adult woman who had mild COVID-19 (a few samples of this study predate the infection). Cell type and time point are not known.

The chain combines TRBV5-1 with TRBJ2-3; D possibly uses TRBD1 or TRBD2 (5 bases each). The germline CDR1 and CDR2 sequences are SGHRS and YFSETQ. The length of the CDR3 is 14 residues. The germline V and J ends were trimmed by 6 bases and 3 bases, with 14 bases remaining between them. The CDR3 here is CASTVFGGTDTQYF. CDR3 DNA: TGCGCCAGCACCGTTTTTGGGGGAACAGATACGCAGTATTTT.

Many counts were recorded for this clonotype. This chain connects TRBV7-8 to TRBJ2-7, with D uncertain. Trimming pared 0 bases from V and 3 bases from J, leaving 6 bases between. Germline CDR1 and CDR2: SGHVS and FQNEAQ. The CDR3 covers 13 residues. The CDR3 coding sequence is TGTGCCAGCAGCTTAGCGGCCGGCTACGAGCAGTACTTC. Protein: CASSLAAGYEQYF.

The chain joins TRBV5-1 to TRBJ1-1, with TRBD1 matching over 8 bases. Germline loops: CDR1 SGHRS, CDR2 YFSETQ. The V and J ends lost 4 bases and 3 bases, in that order; junction bases with no gene match: 8. The CDR3 has 15 amino acids. The CDR3 reads CASSDWTGTHTEAFF. For the CDR3, the DNA is TGCGCCAGCAGCGACTGGACAGGGACCCACACTGAAGCTTTCTTT.

This clonotype occurred a few times. V gene TRBV29-1 combines with J gene TRBJ2-7; 7 bases line up with TRBD1. J lost 6 bases, V lost 7 bases, and 3 bases had no gene match. Per the germline V gene, CDR1 is SQVTM and CDR2 is ANQGSEA. The CDR3 length is 10 residues. The CDR3 sequence: CSATGAEQYF. The CDR3 DNA follows: TGCAGCGCAACAGGGGCCGAGCAGTACTTC.

This sequence joins TRBV5-1 and TRBJ2-7; no clear D. The germline gives CDR1 SGHRS, CDR2 YFSETQ. V was pared by 2 bases and J by 2 bases, with 8 bases between. The CDR3 runs to 13 residues. The CDR3 region is CASSFGRAYEQYF. For the CDR3, the DNA is TGCGCCAGCAGCTTTGGGCGTGCCTACGAGCAGTACTTC.

This clonotype was detected only a few times. The CDR3 DNA reads as TGCGCCAGCAGCCAAGAAGGGCAGTTGTGGACCCAGTACTTC. Translated: CASSQEGQLWTQYF. V gene TRBV4-1 combines with J gene TRBJ2-5, with D uncertain. Trimming left V 0 bases short and J 7 bases short, with 12 bases between. The germline V gene encodes CDR1 MGHRA and CDR2 YSYEKL. This CDR3 contains 14 residues.

This clonotype has only a few counts. The V and J genes are TRBV24-1 and TRBJ2-7; D gene uncertain. Looked up from germline, CDR1 is KGHDR and CDR2 is SFDVKD. The CDR3 has 18 amino acids. Trimming removed 0 bases at V and 5 bases at J, with 22 bases between. The CDR3 is CATSDLWVGSDGIHEQYF. For the CDR3, the DNA is TGTGCCACCAGTGATTTGTGGGTTGGGTCCGACGGCATCCACGAGCAGTACTTC.

The chain has TRBV2 and TRBJ2-7, with 9 bases fitting TRBD1. V lost 11 bases and J lost 6; bases outside the gene matches: 5. Germline CDR1 reads SNHLY; CDR2 reads FYNNEI. The CDR3 sequence is 11 residues long. CDR3 sequence: CAEGQGSEQYF. DNA of the CDR3: TGTGCCGAGGGACAGGGTTCCGAGCAGTACTTC.

This clonotype was observed a handful of times. The CDR3 is CASSGALAGRLNEQYF. CDR3 sequence (DNA): TGTGCCAGCAGCGGGGCTCTGGCGGGCCGGCTGAACGAGCAGTACTTC. The chain employs TRBV9 and TRBJ2-7; maybe TRBD2 (5 bases). The V end was cut by 3 bases, the J end by 5 bases, with 21 bases between. The germline CDR1 and CDR2 sequences are SGDLS and YYNGEE. This CDR3 has 16 amino acids.

A few counts support this clonotype. V is TRBV5-6 and J is TRBJ2-3; 11 positions match TRBD2. Germline V gene lookup returns CDR1 SGHDT and CDR2 YYEEEE. This CDR3 contains 18 residues. V dropped 2 bases and J dropped 1; count of bases not matched to a gene: 9. This CDR3 is CASSFIAGGPLGTDTQYF. CDR3 bases: TGTGCCAGCAGCTTCATAGCGGGAGGGCCTCTCGGCACAGATACGCAGTATTTT. The variable domain in full, with the rest retrieved from reference TRBV5-6 and TRBJ2-3, is DAGVTQSPTHLIKTRGQQVTLRCSPKSGHDTVSWYQQALGQGPQFIFQYYEEEERQRGNFPDRFSGHQFPNYSSELNVNALLLGDSALYLCASSFIAGGPLGTDTQYFGPGTRLTVL.

The chain carries TRBV13 and TRBJ1-2; 8 bases agree with TRBD1. There are 15 residues in the CDR3. The germline CDR1 and CDR2 sequences are PRHDT and FYEKMQ (reference sequence). V dropped 3 bases and J dropped 1; count of bases not matched to a gene: 4. The CDR3 region is CASSLTGVFNYGYTF. CDR3 sequence (DNA): TGTGCCAGCAGCTTGACAGGGGTCTTTAACTATGGCTACACCTTC.

This clonotype was seen more than once but under ten times. The chain employs TRBV27 and TRBJ2-1; maybe TRBD2 (6 bases). The germline V gene has CDR1 MNHEY and CDR2 SMNVEV (reference sequence). The length of the CDR3 is 16 residues. V was cut by 6 bases and J by 5 bases, with 20 bases left in between. This chain's CDR3 is CASRRTGTPGDNEQFF. CDR3 sequence (DNA): TGTGCCAGCAGAAGGACCGGGACTCCCGGCGACAATGAGCAGTTCTTC.

The V gene is TRBV7-2, the J gene TRBJ2-7; D is unresolved. V dropped 5 bases and J dropped 3 bases, with 11 bases sitting between them. The CDR3 loop spans 13 amino acids. The germline gives CDR1 SGHTA, CDR2 FQGNSA. The CDR3 DNA is TGTGCCAGCAGCGCCTATCGGAACTACGAGCAGTACTTC. Protein: CASSAYRNYEQYF.

J is TRBJ2-7 and V is TRBV20-1; tentatively, D is TRBD1 or TRBD2 (5 bases each). Germline V CDR1 and CDR2: DFQATT, SNEGSKA (reference sequence). V dropped 6 bases and J dropped 3 bases, with 9 bases sitting between them. The CDR3 is 11 residues long. The chain's CDR3 is CSARDLYEQYF. In DNA form, the CDR3 reads TGCAGTGCAAGGGACCTCTACGAGCAGTACTTC.

V usage is TRBV2 and J usage is TRBJ2-2; the D gene is possibly TRBD1 (6 bases). CDR3 length: 15 amino acids. Germline assignment: CDR1 SNHLY and CDR2 FYNNEI. V lost 9 bases and J lost 1, with 15 bases in between. The CDR3 here is CASDNRDMNTGELFF. CDR3 nucleotide sequence: TGTGCCAGTGATAACAGGGACATGAACACCGGGGAGCTGTTTTTT.

This clonotype was recorded a few times. V gene TRBV6-5 combines with J gene TRBJ2-1, with TRBD2 matching 9 bases. CDR3 length: 12 residues. Germline CDR1 MNHEY, CDR2 SVGAGI. The junction had 3 bases not matched to a gene; V was cut back by 8 bases and J by 7 bases. In nucleotides, the CDR3 is TGTGCCAGCGGACTAGCGATAAATGAGCAGTTCTTC. Amino acids: CASGLAINEQFF.

This clonotype showed up just a few times. The gene calls are TRBV6-1 and TRBJ2-1; D could derive from TRBD1 or TRBD2 (5 bases each). Trimming cost V 1 base and J 8 bases, with 18 bases left between them. Germline values: CDR1 MNHNS, CDR2 SASEGT. There are 16 residues in the CDR3. The CDR3 DNA follows: TGTGCCAGCAGTGAAGTAGGGACGTTTCTTCACGATGAGCAGTTCTTC. Translation gives CASSEVGTFLHDEQFF.

V gene TRBV7-9 combines with J gene TRBJ2-5; 11 nucleotides match TRBD2. The V gene end was trimmed by 5 bases and the J gene end by 2 bases; junction bases not matched to a gene: 7. This CDR3 is built from 16 residues. Germline V gene lookup returns CDR1 SEHNR and CDR2 FQNEAQ (reference sequence). The CDR3 DNA sequence: TGTGCCAGCAGCATAAACCTAGCGGGGGGACAAGAGACCCAGTACTTC. It yields the protein CASSINLAGGQETQYF. Full variable domain (outside the CDR3, taken from reference TRBV7-9 and TRBJ2-5): DTGVSQNPRHKITKRGQNVTFRCDPISEHNRLYWYRQTLGQGPEFLTYFQNEAQLEKSRLLSDRFSAERPKGSFSTLEIQRTEQGDSAMYLCASSINLAGGQETQYFGPGTRLLVL.

This clonotype has more than one count but fewer than ten. The CDR3 protein is CAWSDDRVGTEAFF. The DNA of the CDR3 is TGTGCCTGGAGTGACGACAGGGTGGGTACTGAAGCTTTCTTT. V and J are TRBV30 and TRBJ1-1, with 7 positions matching TRBD1. CDR3 size: 14 residues. V dropped 1 base and J dropped 5; count of bases not matched to a gene: 7. Germline V gene sequence: CDR1 GTSNPN, CDR2 SVGIG (reference sequence).

As DNA, the CDR3 is TGTGCCAGCAGCCGTCCGGGACAGCCCTACGAGCAGTACTTC. Residues: CASSRPGQPYEQYF. The chain uses TRBV7-9 and TRBJ2-7, with 7 bases lining up with TRBD1. Germline V gene sequence: CDR1 SEHNR, CDR2 FQNEAQ (reference sequence). J gave up 2 bases and V 5 bases, and 6 bases lay outside the gene matches. The CDR3 is made up of 14 amino acids. Variable domain in full (rest from reference TRBV7-9 and TRBJ2-7): DTGVSQNPRHKITKRGQNVTFRCDPISEHNRLYWYRQTLGQGPEFLTYFQNEAQLEKSRLLSDRFSAERPKGSFSTLEIQRTEQGDSAMYLCASSRPGQPYEQYFGPGTRLTVT.

V gene TRBV7-9 combines with J gene TRBJ2-1; D is ambiguous. The germline V gene has CDR1 SEHNR and CDR2 FQNEAQ (reference sequence). The CDR3 extends over 11 amino acids. V was clipped by 3 bases and J by 8 bases, with 5 bases between them. The CDR3 DNA reads as TGTGCCAGCAGCTTCTCTTATGAGCAGTTCTTC. Its protein is CASSFSYEQFF.

The J gene is TRBJ2-2, the V gene TRBV7-2; 7 positions match TRBD1. Losses at the gene ends were 11 bases for V and 0 bases for J; bases not matched to a gene: 12. CDR1 and CDR2 from the germline V gene are SGHTA and FQGNSA. This CDR3 is built from 16 residues. The CDR3 loop reads CALVTEGTANTGELFF. The CDR3 region has the DNA TGTGCCCTAGTTACTGAGGGGACAGCGAACACCGGGGAGCTGTTTTTT.

The J gene is TRBJ1-2, the V gene TRBV14; 10 bases agree with TRBD1. This CDR3 has 16 residues. The ends lost 0 bases at V and 4 bases at J; junction bases unmatched: 5. Per germline, CDR1 SGHDN and CDR2 FVKESK. DNA of the CDR3: TGTGCCAGCAGCCAAGAGGGACAGGGGTTCTTCTATGGCTACACCTTC. It codes for CASSQEGQGFFYGYTF.

The V call is TRBV10-3, the J call TRBJ2-7; 13 nucleotides agree with TRBD2. V gave up 6 bases and J gave up 7 bases; unmatched junction bases: 6. CDR1 and CDR2 (germline): ENHRY, SYGVKD. The CDR3 totals 14 residues. CDR3 bases: TGTGCCATCAGCGCCGGGACTAGCGGGGAAGAGCAGTACTTC. Amino acid sequence: CAISAGTSGEEQYF.

The chain employs TRBV29-1 and TRBJ1-2; 8 nucleotides match TRBD1. The CDR3 is made up of 12 amino acids. Germline V gene sequence: CDR1 SQVTM, CDR2 ANQGSEA. After removal of 4 bases from V and 6 bases from J, the junction contained 4 bases not matched to a gene. The CDR3 protein is CSVGGTGHGYTF. The CDR3 DNA reads as TGCAGCGTTGGAGGGACAGGACATGGCTACACCTTC.